This entry describes one TCR beta chain. What it binds is not known. The sample originates from a study of blood T cells in healthy people across ages. This CDR3 comprises 16 residues. Deletions cut 5 bases from V and 2 bases from J, with 15 bases between. CDR1 is MNHNY, CDR2 SVGAGI, per germline (reference sequence). General study points: Fewer expanded clones and more diversity marked long-lived versus aged donors. Percentage of naive T cells showed a strong correlation with TCR beta diversity.

The authors ran a second PCR of about 6 to 11 cycles using a sample-barcoded 5' primer and a J-beta primer mix. Using its own MiXCR run on the 5' RACE reads, TCRdb lists one record per CDR3 protein. The sample shows about 780,000 distinct CDR3 sequences, around a quarter of them seen only once. The data also belong to a second study, concerning T cells of mothers and their children.

Sample: blood. V usage is TRBV6-6 and J usage is TRBJ2-2; D is unresolved. The receptor was isolated from a boy aged 5 to 17 in good health. The CDR3 is CASSRLPDGNTGELFF. In DNA form, the CDR3 reads TGTGCCAGCAGTCGCCTTCCGGACGGAAACACCGGGGAGCTGTTTTTT.